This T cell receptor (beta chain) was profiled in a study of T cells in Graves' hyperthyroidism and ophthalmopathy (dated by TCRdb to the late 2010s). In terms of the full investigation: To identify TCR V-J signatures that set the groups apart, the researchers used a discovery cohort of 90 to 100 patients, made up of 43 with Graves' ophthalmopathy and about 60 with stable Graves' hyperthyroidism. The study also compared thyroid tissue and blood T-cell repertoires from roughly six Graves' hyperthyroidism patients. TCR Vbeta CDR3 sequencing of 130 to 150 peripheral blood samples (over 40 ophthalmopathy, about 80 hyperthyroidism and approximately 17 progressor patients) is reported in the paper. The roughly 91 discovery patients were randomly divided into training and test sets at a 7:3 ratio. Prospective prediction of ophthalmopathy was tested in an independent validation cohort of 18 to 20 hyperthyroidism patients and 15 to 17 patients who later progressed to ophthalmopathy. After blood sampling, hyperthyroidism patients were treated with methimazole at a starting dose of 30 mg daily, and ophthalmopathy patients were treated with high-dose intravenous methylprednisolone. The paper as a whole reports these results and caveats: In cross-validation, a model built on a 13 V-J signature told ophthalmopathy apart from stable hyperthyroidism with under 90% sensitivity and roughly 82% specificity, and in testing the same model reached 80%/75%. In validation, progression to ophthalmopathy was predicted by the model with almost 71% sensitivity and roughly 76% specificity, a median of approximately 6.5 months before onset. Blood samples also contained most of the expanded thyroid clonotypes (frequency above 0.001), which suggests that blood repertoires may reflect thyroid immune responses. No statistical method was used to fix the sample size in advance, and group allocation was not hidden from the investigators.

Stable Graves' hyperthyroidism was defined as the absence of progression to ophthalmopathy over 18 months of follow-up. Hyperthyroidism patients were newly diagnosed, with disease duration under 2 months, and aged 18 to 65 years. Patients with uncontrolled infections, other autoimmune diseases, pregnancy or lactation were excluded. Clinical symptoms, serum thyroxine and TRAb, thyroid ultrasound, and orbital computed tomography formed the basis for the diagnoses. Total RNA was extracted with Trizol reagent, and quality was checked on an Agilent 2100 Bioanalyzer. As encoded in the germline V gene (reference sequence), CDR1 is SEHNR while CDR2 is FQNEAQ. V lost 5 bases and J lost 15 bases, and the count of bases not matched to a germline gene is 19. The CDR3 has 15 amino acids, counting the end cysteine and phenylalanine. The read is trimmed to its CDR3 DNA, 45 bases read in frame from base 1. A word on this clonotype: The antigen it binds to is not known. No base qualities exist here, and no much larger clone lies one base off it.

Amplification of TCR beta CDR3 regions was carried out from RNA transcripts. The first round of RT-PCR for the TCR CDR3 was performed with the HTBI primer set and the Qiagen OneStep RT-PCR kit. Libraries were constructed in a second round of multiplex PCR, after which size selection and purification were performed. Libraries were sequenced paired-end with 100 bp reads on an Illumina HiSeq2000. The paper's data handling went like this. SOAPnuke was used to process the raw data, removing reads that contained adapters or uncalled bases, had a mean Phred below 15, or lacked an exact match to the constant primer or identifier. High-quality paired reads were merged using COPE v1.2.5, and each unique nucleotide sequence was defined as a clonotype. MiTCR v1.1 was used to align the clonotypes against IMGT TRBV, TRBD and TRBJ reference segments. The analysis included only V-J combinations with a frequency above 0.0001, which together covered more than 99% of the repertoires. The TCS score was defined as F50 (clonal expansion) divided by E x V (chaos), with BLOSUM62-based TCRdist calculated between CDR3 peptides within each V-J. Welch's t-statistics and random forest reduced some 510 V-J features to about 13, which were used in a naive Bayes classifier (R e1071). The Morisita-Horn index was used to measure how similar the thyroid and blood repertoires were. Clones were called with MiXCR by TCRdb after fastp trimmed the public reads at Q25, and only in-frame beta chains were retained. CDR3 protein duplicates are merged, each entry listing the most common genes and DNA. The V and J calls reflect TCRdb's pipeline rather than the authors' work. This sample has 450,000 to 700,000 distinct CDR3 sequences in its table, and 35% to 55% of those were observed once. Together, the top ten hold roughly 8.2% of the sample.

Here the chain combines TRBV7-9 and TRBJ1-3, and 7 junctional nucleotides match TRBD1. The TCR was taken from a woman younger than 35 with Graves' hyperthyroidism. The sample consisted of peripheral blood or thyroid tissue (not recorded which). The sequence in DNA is TGTGCCAGCAGCCGCGTGGGGCCGTTTACAGGGGCCACATATTTT. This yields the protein CASSRVGPFTGATYF. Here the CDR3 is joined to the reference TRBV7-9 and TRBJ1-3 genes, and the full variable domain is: DTGVSQNPRHKITKRGQNVTFRCDPISEHNRLYWYRQTLGQGPEFLTYFQNEAQLEKSRLLSDRFSAERPKGSFSTLEIQRTEQGDSAMYLCASSRVGPFTGATYFGEGSWLTVV.